These 21 T cell receptor beta chains were all obtained from the same sample, sequenced in a study of blood T cell repertoires in COVID-19. The assay was immunoSEQ multiplex PCR, and TCRdb's table has in-frame clones only and misses some. Of over 150,000 clones listed, approximately 78% are singletons. Sequencing was performed on peripheral blood. The receptors shown here come from a man older than 75 with acute or convalescent COVID-19.

The chain combines TRBV18 with TRBJ1-3; 10 nucleotides line up with TRBD1. Germline trimming cut 0 bases from V and 0 bases from J; bases unmatched to any gene: 2. This CDR3 has 17 amino acids. The germline gives CDR1 KGHSH, CDR2 LQKENI. The CDR3 sequence: CASSPPGQGYSGNTIYF. Here the CDR3 DNA reads TGTGCCAGCTCACCACCGGGACAGGGGTACTCTGGAAACACCATATATTTT.

A note on this clone: It is unclear where the CDR3 begins or ends on the DNA, so no DNA is shown, and the CDR3 is as TCRdb lists it. The V and J genes are TRBV9 and TRBJ1-1. From germline, CDR1 is SGDLS and CDR2 YYNGEE. The CDR3 spans 17 amino acids, including both terminal residues. The CDR3 spells CASSVGPGGIMNTEAFF.

This clone was detected many times. This specimen includes other DNA sequences encoding the same CDR3. The CDR3 nucleotides read TGTGCCAGCAGCCCGGGACAGGGTCATCAGCCCCAGCATTTT. It encodes CASSPGQGHQPQHF. The chain combines TRBV2 with TRBJ1-5; TRBD1 matches 9 bases. Germline CDR1 is SNHLY and CDR2 is FYNNEI. V trimming: 6 bases; J trimming: 5 bases; junction bases outside the gene matches: 5. The CDR3 is made up of 14 amino acids.

This clone has more than one count but fewer than ten. The genes are TRBV28 and TRBJ1-2; D is possibly TRBD1 (5 bases). Deletions cut 3 bases from V and 11 bases from J, with 10 bases between. The CDR3 contains 11 residues. Germline CDR1 MDHEN, CDR2 SYDVKM. CDR3 DNA: TGTGCCAGCAGTTTTCGGGGGAAGTACACCTTC. This gives the protein CASSFRGKYTF.

The rearrangement joins TRBV11-3 to TRBJ2-7; 9 nucleotides line up with TRBD1. Germline V CDR1 and CDR2: SGHNT, YENEEA. Germline trimming cut 3 bases from V and 4 bases from J; bases unmatched to any gene: 13. The CDR3 loop spans 17 amino acids. CDR3 DNA sequence: TGTGCCAGCAGCTTGGGGGCCGGGACAGGGTCTCCTTACGAGCAGTACTTC. Its protein product is CASSLGAGTGSPYEQYF. The variable domain in full, completed from reference TRBV11-3 and TRBJ2-7, reads EAGVVQSPRYKIIEKKQPVAFWCNPISGHNTLYWYLQNLGQGPELLIRYENEEAVDDSQLPKDRFSAERLKGVDSTLKIQPAELGDSAVYLCASSLGAGTGSPYEQYFGPGTRLTVT.

A remark on this clone: This CDR3 is also generated by other DNA sequences in the sample. The chain has TRBV5-1 and TRBJ2-7, with 7 positions matching TRBD1. Losses at the gene ends were 0 bases for V and 3 bases for J; bases not matched to a gene: 3. There are 14 residues in the CDR3. CDR1 and CDR2 (germline): SGHRS, YFSETQ. The CDR3 bases are TGCGCCAGCAGCTTGGGGACAGGAATCTACGAGCAGTACTTC. Translated: CASSLGTGIYEQYF.

The chain employs TRBV7-9 and TRBJ1-4; D is unresolved. The length of the CDR3 is 14 residues. The germline V and J ends were trimmed by 6 bases and 8 bases, with 16 bases remaining between them. Germline V gene sequence: CDR1 SEHNR, CDR2 FQNEAQ (reference sequence). CDR3 in DNA: TGTGCCAGCAGTCCCCCTCCGGGAAGAGAAAAACTGTTTTTT. It translates to CASSPPPGREKLFF.

J is TRBJ1-5 and V is TRBV13; D uncertain. This CDR3 has 14 residues. Germline assignment: CDR1 PRHDT and CDR2 FYEKMQ (reference sequence). Trimming cost V 0 bases and J 3 bases, with 6 bases left between them. CDR3 DNA sequence: TGTGCCAGCAGCTTAGGACAGTCCAATCAGCCCCAGCATTTT. Residues: CASSLGQSNQPQHF.

This chain joins TRBV7-3 and TRBJ2-2; 7 bases are a match to TRBD1. V lost 5 bases and J lost 2; bases outside the gene matches: 5. Germline V gives CDR1 SGHTA, CDR2 FQGTGA. The CDR3 runs 15 residues. CDR3 loop: CASSPDRINTGELFF. The CDR3 bases are TGTGCCAGCAGCCCGGACAGGATAAACACCGGGGAGCTGTTTTTT.

The chain employs TRBV4-3 and TRBJ1-5; D perhaps matches TRBD1 (5 bases). The germline CDR1 and CDR2 sequences are LGHNA and YSLEER. The CDR3 runs 15 residues. Trimming shortened V by 3 bases and J by 0 bases, and 9 bases separated the two germline ends. CDR3 DNA: TGCGCCAGCAGCCAGGGAGGGGTTAGCAATCAGCCCCAGCATTTT. Its translation is CASSQGGVSNQPQHF.

This clone came up a few times. J is TRBJ2-5 and V is TRBV5-1; 11 bases are a match to TRBD2. V shed 6 bases, J shed 2 bases, and the junction held 6 bases outside the gene matches. CDR1 is SGHRS, CDR2 YFSETQ, per germline. The length of the CDR3 is 15 residues. This CDR3 reads CASTLAGGQQETQYF. CDR3 in DNA: TGCGCCAGCACCTTAGCGGGGGGGCAGCAAGAGACCCAGTACTTC.

This clone turned up a few times. The chain links TRBV5-1 to TRBJ2-2; 8 positions agree with TRBD1. CDR3 length equals 14 residues. After removal of 7 bases from V and 4 bases from J, the junction contained 6 bases not matched to a gene. The germline V gene encodes CDR1 SGHRS and CDR2 YFSETQ. The CDR3 DNA sequence: TGCGCCAGCTTACAGGGGGTAGGCACCGGGGAGCTGTTTTTT. This sequence encodes CASLQGVGTGELFF.

The chain combines TRBV10-1 with TRBJ2-3, with D perhaps TRBD2 (7 bases). Trimming cost V 4 bases and J 0 bases, with 14 bases left between them. Germline CDR1 reads WNHNN; CDR2 reads SYGVQD (reference sequence). This CDR3 is 16 amino acids long. The CDR3 region has the DNA TGCGCCAGCAGTGGCGGCGGGGGCCCTAGCACAGATACGCAGTATTTT. Amino acid sequence: CASSGGGGPSTDTQYF.

CDR3 protein: CASSPPSVKETQYF. The CDR3 DNA reads as TGTGCCAGCTCACCACCGTCAGTAAAAGAGACCCAGTACTTC. The chain links TRBV18 to TRBJ2-5, with D unclear. Between the trimmed V and J ends, which lost 0 bases and 3 bases, there was a span of 8 bases. Germline-derived CDR1 and CDR2 are KGHSH and LQKENI. This CDR3 has 14 amino acids. Based on the CDR3 plus reference TRBV18 and TRBJ2-5, the full variable domain is NAGVMQNPRHLVRRRGQEARLRCSPMKGHSHVYWYRQLPEEGLKFMVYLQKENIIDESGMPKERFSAEFPKEGPSILRIQQVVRGDSAAYFCASSPPSVKETQYFGPGTRLLVL.

J is TRBJ1-6 and V is TRBV2; no clear D. Trimming took 5 bases from V and 7 from J, leaving 6 bases between them. In germline, CDR1 is SNHLY, CDR2 FYNNEI. The CDR3 is made up of 12 amino acids. The CDR3 here is CASSYTNSPLHF. DNA of the CDR3: TGTGCCAGCAGTTACACCAATTCACCCCTCCACTTT.

CDR3 loop: CASLSGGVTDTQYF. CDR3 nucleotides: TGTGCCAGCCTAAGCGGGGGGGTAACAGATACGCAGTATTTT. This chain uses TRBV2 with TRBJ2-3; 10 bases align to TRBD2. CDR3 length equals 14 residues. Trimming at V came to 8 bases and at J to 3 bases, leaving 5 bases not matched to a gene. Germline-derived CDR1 and CDR2 are SNHLY and FYNNEI.

In its sample, this clone was seen a few times. DNA of the CDR3: TGTGCTAGTGGTTCGGACAGGGGAGGAGAGACCCAGTACTTC. It encodes CASGSDRGGETQYF. The chain combines TRBV12-5 with TRBJ2-5; the match to TRBD1 covers 9 bases. The CDR3 has 14 residues. Germline CDR1 LGHNT, CDR2 FRNRAP. V dropped 4 bases and J dropped 4; count of bases not matched to a gene: 4.

This chain joins TRBV6-1 and TRBJ1-5; 7 bases match TRBD1. CDR1 is MNHNS and CDR2 is SASEGT in the germline V gene. Trimming took 7 bases from V and 5 from J; bases not matched to a gene: 2. This CDR3 contains 12 residues. The CDR3 DNA follows: TGTGCCAGCACCACAGGGGATCAGCCCCAGCATTTT. This encodes CASTTGDQPQHF.

The chain links TRBV7-2 to TRBJ1-5; possibly TRBD1 for D (5 bases). The V end lost 3 bases, the J end lost 5 bases, and 8 bases lay between the germline ends. The length of the CDR3 is 13 residues. Germline V lookup: CDR1 SGHTA, CDR2 FQGNSA. The CDR3: CASSLAGYQPQHF. In DNA form, the CDR3 reads TGTGCCAGCAGCTTGGCAGGGTATCAGCCCCAGCATTTT.

The V and J genes are TRBV5-6 and TRBJ1-2; 7 positions match TRBD1. The CDR3 has 11 residues. The ends lost 4 bases at V and 8 bases at J; junction bases unmatched: 2. Germline values: CDR1 SGHDT, CDR2 YYEEEE. The CDR3 protein is CASSVQGGYTF. In DNA form, the CDR3 reads TGTGCCAGCAGCGTACAGGGGGGCTACACCTTC. The complete variable domain, with remaining parts taken from reference TRBV5-6 and TRBJ1-2, reads DAGVTQSPTHLIKTRGQQVTLRCSPKSGHDTVSWYQQALGQGPQFIFQYYEEEERQRGNFPDRFSGHQFPNYSSELNVNALLLGDSALYLCASSVQGGYTFGSGTRLTVV.

The chain combines TRBV3-1 (or the pseudogene TRBV3-2) with TRBJ2-5; maybe TRBD2 (5 bases). Germline values: CDR1 LGHDT, CDR2 YNNKEL (reference sequence). The CDR3 has 16 residues. The V end was cut by 2 bases, the J end by 2 bases, with 15 bases between. In DNA form, the CDR3 reads TGTGCCAGCAGCCAACGAGCGGTTCTTGGACAAGAGACCCAGTACTTC. Its translation: CASSQRAVLGQETQYF.